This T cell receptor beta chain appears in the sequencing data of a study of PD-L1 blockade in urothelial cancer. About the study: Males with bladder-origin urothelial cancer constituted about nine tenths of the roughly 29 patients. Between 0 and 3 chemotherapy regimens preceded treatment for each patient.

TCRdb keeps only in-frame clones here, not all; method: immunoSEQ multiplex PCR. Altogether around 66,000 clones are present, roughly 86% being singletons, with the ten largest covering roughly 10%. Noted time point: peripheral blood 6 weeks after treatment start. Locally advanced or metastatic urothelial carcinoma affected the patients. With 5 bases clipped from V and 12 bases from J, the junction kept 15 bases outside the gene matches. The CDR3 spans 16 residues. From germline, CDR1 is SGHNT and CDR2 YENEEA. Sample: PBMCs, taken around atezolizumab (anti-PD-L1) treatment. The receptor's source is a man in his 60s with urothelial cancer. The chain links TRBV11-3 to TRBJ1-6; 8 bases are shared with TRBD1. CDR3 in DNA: TGTGCCAGCAGCCAAAAGACAGGGGTCCGGTTGGGACCCCTCCACTTT. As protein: CASSQKTGVRLGPLHF.